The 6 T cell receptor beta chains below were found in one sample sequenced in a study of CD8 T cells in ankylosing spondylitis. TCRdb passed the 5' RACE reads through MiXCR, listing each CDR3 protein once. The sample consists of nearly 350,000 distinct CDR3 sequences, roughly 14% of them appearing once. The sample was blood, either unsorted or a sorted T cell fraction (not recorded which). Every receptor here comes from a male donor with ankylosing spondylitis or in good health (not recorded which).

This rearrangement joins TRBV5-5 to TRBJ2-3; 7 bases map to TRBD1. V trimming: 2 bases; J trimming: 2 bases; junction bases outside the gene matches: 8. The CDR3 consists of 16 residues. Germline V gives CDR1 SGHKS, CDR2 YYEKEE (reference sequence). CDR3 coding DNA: TGTGCCAGCAGCTTTCTCTCGGGACAGACCACAGATACGCAGTATTTT. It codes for CASSFLSGQTTDTQYF.

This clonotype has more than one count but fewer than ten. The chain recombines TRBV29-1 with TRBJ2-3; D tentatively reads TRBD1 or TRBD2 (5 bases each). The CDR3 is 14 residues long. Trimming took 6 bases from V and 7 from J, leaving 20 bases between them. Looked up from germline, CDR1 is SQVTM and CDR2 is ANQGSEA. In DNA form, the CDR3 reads TGCAGCGTCCGACTACGGGGTAGGACAAATACGCAGTATTTT. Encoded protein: CSVRLRGRTNTQYF.

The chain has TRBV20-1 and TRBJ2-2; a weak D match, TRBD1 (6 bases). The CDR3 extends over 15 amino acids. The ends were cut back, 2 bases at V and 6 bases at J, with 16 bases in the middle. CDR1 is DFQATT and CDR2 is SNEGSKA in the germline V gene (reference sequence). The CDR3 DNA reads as TGCAGTGCTAGACCCTATGGGGCAGGGGCCGGGGAGCTGTTTTTT. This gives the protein CSARPYGAGAGELFF.

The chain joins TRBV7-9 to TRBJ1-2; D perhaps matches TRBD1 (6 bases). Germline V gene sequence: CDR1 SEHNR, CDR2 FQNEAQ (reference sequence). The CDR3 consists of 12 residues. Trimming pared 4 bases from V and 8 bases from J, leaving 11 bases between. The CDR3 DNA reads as TGTGCCAGCAGCTCGAACAGGGACGGCTACACCTTC. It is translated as CASSSNRDGYTF.

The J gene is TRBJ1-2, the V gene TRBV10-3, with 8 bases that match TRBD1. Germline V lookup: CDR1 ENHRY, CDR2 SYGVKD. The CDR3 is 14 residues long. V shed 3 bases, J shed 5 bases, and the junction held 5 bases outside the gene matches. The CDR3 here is CAISEKDRGYGYTF. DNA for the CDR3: TGTGCCATCAGTGAAAAAGACAGGGGTTATGGCTACACCTTC.

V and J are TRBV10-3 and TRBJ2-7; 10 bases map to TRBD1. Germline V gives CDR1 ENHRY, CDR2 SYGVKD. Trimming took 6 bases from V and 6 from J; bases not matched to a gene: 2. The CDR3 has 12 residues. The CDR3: CAIRRTGGEQYF. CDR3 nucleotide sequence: TGTGCCATCAGGAGGACAGGGGGCGAGCAGTACTTC.